This passage covers 25 T cell receptor beta chains from one sample sequenced in a study of metastatic and nonmetastatic thyroid tumors. TCRdb re-called clones from the PCR reads using MiXCR. The sample has 35,000 to 45,000 clones, less than 25% seen once. No treatment of any kind had been given to any patient before thyroid surgery. Source material: blood. The receptor source for this set is a female donor with papillary thyroid cancer or a benign thyroid nodule (not recorded which). Some clones in this sample may be carry-over from other donors' samples.

This clone was found a few times. The chain employs TRBV28 and TRBJ1-5; 7 nucleotides align to TRBD1. The J segment lost 0 bases and the V segment lost 3 bases, leaving 2 bases of the junction unmatched. This CDR3 comprises 15 residues. The germline CDR1 and CDR2 sequences are MDHEN and SYDVKM. CDR3 bases: TGTGCCAGCAGTTTTAGGACAGGTAGCAATCAGCCCCAGCATTTT. It yields the protein CASSFRTGSNQPQHF.

In this sample, this clone turned up many times. V and J are TRBV9 and TRBJ1-1; 9 nucleotides align to TRBD1. The J segment lost 6 bases and the V segment lost 3 bases, leaving 15 bases of the junction unmatched. The CDR3 runs to 17 residues. Looked up from germline, CDR1 is SGDLS and CDR2 is YYNGEE. The DNA for the CDR3 is TGTGCCAGCAGCGCCCCGGGACAGGGAAGCGGCCTTCCTGAAGCTTTCTTT. Its translation: CASSAPGQGSGLPEAFF.

About this clone itself: The junction shows a germline mismatch at one end, possibly a read error. The V and J genes are TRBV6-1 and TRBJ1-5, with unresolved D. The germline V gene has CDR1 MNHNS and CDR2 SASEGT. The CDR3 extends over 13 amino acids. CDR3 in DNA: TGTGCCAGCAGTGAAAGGTCCAATCATCCCCAGCATTTT. Translated: CASSERSNHPQHF.

This clone came up many times. V usage is TRBV7-9 and J usage is TRBJ2-7, with TRBD1 matching 11 bases. J lost 5 bases, V lost 5 bases, and 2 bases had no gene match. The CDR3 loop spans 13 amino acids. Germline lookup yields CDR1 SEHNR and CDR2 FQNEAQ (reference sequence). The CDR3 coding sequence is TGTGCCAGCAGCCTGGGACAGGGGGACGAGCAGTACTTC. This translates into CASSLGQGDEQYF. The full variable domain, in which reference TRBV7-9 and TRBJ2-7 provide the parts outside the CDR3, is DTGVSQNPRHKITKRGQNVTFRCDPISEHNRLYWYRQTLGQGPEFLTYFQNEAQLEKSRLLSDRFSAERPKGSFSTLEIQRTEQGDSAMYLCASSLGQGDEQYFGPGTRLTVT.

Of note for this clone: A much bigger clone sits one base away, suggesting this may be a read error. V usage is TRBV11-1 and J usage is TRBJ2-3; 8 nucleotides agree with TRBD2. Germline V gene lookup returns CDR1 SGHAT and CDR2 FQDESV (reference sequence). The CDR3 spans 15 residues. CDR3 region: CASSHSGTYTDPQYF. Here the CDR3 DNA reads TGTGCCAGCAGTCATAGCGGGACCTACACAGATCCGCAGTATTTT.

The table lists this clone with many counts. The rearrangement joins TRBV5-5 to TRBJ2-2; D is ambiguous. Trimming stripped 0 bases from V and 4 bases from J, with 10 bases between. Germline CDR1 is SGHKS and CDR2 is YYEKEE (reference sequence). The CDR3 is 15 residues long. CDR3 loop: CASSLGHAGTGELFF. The CDR3 DNA reads as TGTGCCAGCAGCTTGGGACATGCCGGCACCGGGGAGCTGTTTTTT.

The sample holds a few counts of this clone. The chain links TRBV27 to TRBJ2-5; D call uncertain. V was clipped by 4 bases and J by 10 bases, with 19 bases between them. Germline CDR1 is MNHEY and CDR2 is SMNVEV (reference sequence). The CDR3 has 14 residues. CDR3 sequence reads: CASSSPRRQDIQYF. The DNA for the CDR3 is TGTGCCAGCAGTTCACCCCGACGCCAAGATATCCAGTACTTC.

The chain has TRBV3-1 and TRBJ2-1; D tentatively fits TRBD1 or TRBD2 (5 bases each). V gave up 1 base and J gave up 6 bases, with 13 bases separating them. Germline V gene sequence: CDR1 LGHDT, CDR2 YNNKEL (reference sequence). This CDR3 is 15 amino acids long. CDR3 coding DNA: TGTGCCAGCAGCCAAGTTTGGGGGACCGGCAATGAGCAGTTCTTC. Its protein product is CASSQVWGTGNEQFF.

This clone was recorded many times. The chain combines TRBV6-1 with TRBJ1-5, with D possibly TRBD1 on 5 matching bases. The CDR3 spans 15 residues. V lost 2 bases to trimming and J lost 4 bases, with 12 bases between them. Germline V CDR1 and CDR2: MNHNS, SASEGT. CDR3 coding DNA: TGTGCCAGCAGTGAAAGGGGACGGGAAAATCAGCCCCAGCATTTT. Its translation: CASSERGRENQPQHF.

With regard to this clone: Given a much more abundant clone one base away, this may be a read error. J is TRBJ2-1 and V is TRBV7-3; D not resolved. CDR1 is SGHTA, CDR2 FQGTGA, per germline. The CDR3 has 11 residues. The V end lost 7 bases, the J end lost 10 bases, and 11 bases lay between the germline ends. The CDR3 DNA reads as TGTGCCAGCATCCTTGGGCCCGAGCAGTTCTTC. Its protein is CASILGPEQFF.

This clone was seen at least ten times. The J gene is TRBJ1-3, the V gene TRBV30; the D is unclear. Trimming removed 2 bases at V and 1 base at J, with 9 bases between. The CDR3 has 14 residues. CDR1 GTSNPN and CDR2 SVGIG come from the germline V gene (reference sequence). CDR3 nucleotides: TGTGCCTGGAGTTCAGGACCTTCTGGAAACACCATATATTTT. Translated, it gives CAWSSGPSGNTIYF. Full variable domain (rest looked up from reference TRBV30 and TRBJ1-3): SQTIHQWPATLVQPVGSPLSLECTVEGTSNPNLYWYRQAAGRGLQLLFYSVGIGQISSEVPQNLSASRPQDRQFILSSKKLLLSDSGFYLCAWSSGPSGNTIYFGEGSWLTVV.

The V gene is TRBV19, the J gene TRBJ1-5; D is undetermined. The CDR3 runs to 17 residues. Trimming pared 6 bases from V and 4 bases from J, leaving 22 bases between. Germline-derived CDR1 and CDR2 are LNHDA and SQIVND (reference sequence). The CDR3 sequence: CASSHLGVGVRNQPQHF. The CDR3, as DNA: TGTGCCAGTAGCCACCTGGGAGTCGGGGTCAGGAATCAGCCCCAGCATTTT.

This clone has a handful of counts. A junction end diverges from the germline sequence, so it may reflect a read error. V usage is TRBV28 and J usage is TRBJ1-2; D perhaps matches TRBD1 (6 bases). From germline, CDR1 is MDHEN and CDR2 SYDVKM. The CDR3 is 12 amino acids. CDR3 in DNA: TGCGCCATCAGTTTAAGGGGGAACGGCTACACCTTC. This encodes CAISLRGNGYTF.

The genes are TRBV28 and TRBJ1-4; tentatively, D is TRBD1 (5 bases). From germline, CDR1 is MDHEN and CDR2 SYDVKM. This CDR3 has 17 residues. The V gene lost 3 bases and the J gene lost 4 bases, with 18 bases spanning the gap. This CDR3 is CASSLRSQGSHNEKLFF. DNA of the CDR3: TGTGCCAGCAGTTTGAGGTCCCAGGGCAGTCATAATGAAAAACTGTTTTTT.

V and J are TRBV3-1 and TRBJ2-7, with a possible D match to TRBD2 (5 bases). Trimming removed 1 base from V and 7 bases from J, with 5 bases in between. The CDR3 sequence is 11 residues long. Germline V gene sequence: CDR1 LGHDT, CDR2 YNNKEL (reference sequence). This CDR3 reads CASSQGGEQYF. The CDR3 DNA sequence: TGTGCCAGCAGCCAAGGAGGGGAGCAGTACTTC.

This clone occurred many times. The chain combines TRBV2 with TRBJ2-7; D uncertain. Germline V gene data show CDR1 as SNHLY and CDR2 as FYNNEI. The CDR3 spans 15 residues. The V end lost 6 bases, the J end lost 3 bases, and 18 bases lay between the germline ends. This CDR3 is CASSSRPLPLYEQYF. In DNA form, the CDR3 reads TGTGCCAGCAGCTCCAGGCCCTTACCTCTCTACGAGCAGTACTTC.

This clone was counted at least ten times. The gene calls are TRBV3-1 and TRBJ2-7; D not certain. V gave up 1 base and J gave up 6 bases, with 4 bases separating them. The CDR3 contains 11 residues. Germline-derived CDR1 and CDR2 are LGHDT and YNNKEL (reference sequence). The CDR3, as DNA: TGTGCCAGCAGCCAAGCAGGCGAGCAGTACTTC. Amino acid sequence: CASSQAGEQYF.

A few counts support this clone. Germline is not matched at one junction end, which may reflect a read error. This chain uses TRBV6-4 with TRBJ2-7; D unclear. CDR1 is MRHNA and CDR2 is SNTAGT in the germline V gene. The CDR3 totals 13 residues. CDR3: CASSYAEYYEKYF. The DNA of the CDR3 is TGTGCCAGCAGCTACGCCGAATACTACGAGAAGTACTTC.

Notes on this clone: One end of the junction fails to match germline, which may point to a read error. The V and J genes are TRBV19 and TRBJ1-3; 10 bases are shared with TRBD1. The germline V gene has CDR1 LNHDA and CDR2 SQIVND (reference sequence). This CDR3 has 17 residues. CDR3 region: CASSTVSGTGAVNTIYF. CDR3 nucleotide sequence: TGTGCCAGTAGTACAGTATCCGGGACAGGGGCTGTAAACACCATATATTTC.

The gene calls are TRBV7-2 and TRBJ2-7; perhaps TRBD1 as D (6 bases). Germline V gene sequence: CDR1 SGHTA, CDR2 FQGNSA. The CDR3 extends over 10 amino acids. V dropped 8 bases and J dropped 5 bases, with 7 bases sitting between them. The CDR3 DNA reads TGTGCCAGCGGGGGCGACGAGCAGTACTTC. Translating gives CASGGDEQYF.

This clone was observed at least ten times. The CDR3 DNA reads as TGCGCCAGCAGCTACATGGTGGGGGGCACAGATACGCAGTATTTT. Its translation: CASSYMVGGTDTQYF. The chain combines TRBV5-1 with TRBJ2-3; tentatively, D is TRBD1 or TRBD2 (5 bases each). Germline CDR1 reads SGHRS; CDR2 reads YFSETQ. The CDR3 loop spans 15 amino acids. Trimming left V 3 bases short and J 1 base short, with 12 bases between.

The rearrangement uses TRBV20-1 and TRBJ1-5; D is undetermined. CDR1 is DFQATT, CDR2 SNEGSKA, per germline (reference sequence). V was clipped by 0 bases and J by 5 bases, with 8 bases between them. This CDR3 region has 13 residues. Here the CDR3 reads CSARDRYYQPQHF. The DNA of the CDR3 is TGCAGTGCTAGAGATAGGTATTATCAGCCCCAGCATTTT.

This clone was recorded many times. Germline is not matched at one junction end, which may reflect a read error. The gene calls are TRBV12-3 or TRBV12-4 and TRBJ2-1; D is undetermined. The CDR3 runs to 9 residues. The CDR3 here is CASSPPWHF. The CDR3 DNA reads as TGTGCCAGCAGTCCCCCTTGGCACTTC.

CDR3 coding DNA: TGTGCCAGCAGCGTAGGGCCTAGCTGGGGCTCCAATGAGCAGTTCTTC. It translates to CASSVGPSWGSNEQFF. V usage is TRBV9 and J usage is TRBJ2-1, with D perhaps TRBD1 or TRBD2 (5 bases each). CDR3 length: 16 residues. Germline lookup yields CDR1 SGDLS and CDR2 YYNGEE. V gave up 0 bases and J gave up 6 bases, with 16 bases separating them. The full variable domain, in which reference TRBV9 and TRBJ2-1 provide the parts outside the CDR3, is DSGVTQTPKHLITATGQRVTLRCSPRSGDLSVYWYQQSLDQGLQFLIQYYNGEERAKGNILERFSAQQFPDLHSELNLSSLELGDSALYFCASSVGPSWGSNEQFFGPGTRLTVL.

The genes are TRBV19 and TRBJ1-2; D not resolved. Germline assignment: CDR1 LNHDA and CDR2 SQIVND (reference sequence). This CDR3 region has 16 residues. V was pared by 7 bases and J by 5 bases, with 23 bases between. CDR3 sequence (DNA): TGTGCCAGTACTGCTAATCTAGAGGTAAGGAGGTATGGCTACACCTTC. This encodes CASTANLEVRRYGYTF. Variable domain in full (rest from reference TRBV19 and TRBJ1-2): DGGITQSPKYLFRKEGQNVTLSCEQNLNHDAMYWYRQDPGQGLRLIYYSQIVNDFQKGDIAEGYSVSREKKESFPLTVTSAQKNPTAFYLCASTANLEVRRYGYTFGSGTRLTVV.